The 29 T cell receptor beta chains listed next were all sequenced from one sample in a study of blood T cells in healthy people across ages. The second PCR ran about 6 to 12 cycles with a sample-barcoded 5' primer and J-beta primers. From the 5' RACE reads, TCRdb called clonotypes with MiXCR, one entry per CDR3 protein. The top ten clones hold around 11% of a sample with approximately 1.5 million distinct CDR3 sequences, roughly 32% of them seen once. The sample comprised blood. The receptors were sampled from a woman aged 25 to 39 in good health.

The chain links TRBV20-1 to TRBJ2-7; no firm D call. The ends were cut back, 3 bases at V and 0 bases at J, with 12 bases in the middle. From germline, CDR1 is DFQATT and CDR2 SNEGSKA (reference sequence). The CDR3 loop spans 14 amino acids. This chain's CDR3 is CSARDVGSSYEQYV. CDR3 DNA sequence: TGCAGTGCTAGGGACGTGGGCAGCTCCTACGAGCAGTACGTC.

For this clonotype: The junction departs from the called germline gene at one end, perhaps through a read error. Here the CDR3 reads CASSQNPGPPTGAFF. CDR3 coding DNA: TGTGCCAGCAGTCAAAATCCGGGACCCCCAACTGGAGCTTTCTTT. The chain uses TRBV28 and TRBJ1-1; D might be TRBD1 (5 bases). From germline, CDR1 is MDHEN and CDR2 SYDVKM. This CDR3 has 15 amino acids.

This clonotype showed up just a few times. The chain has TRBV10-2 and TRBJ2-3, with D perhaps being TRBD1 or TRBD2 (5 bases each). V dropped 6 bases and J dropped 3 bases, with 16 bases sitting between them. This CDR3 region has 15 residues. CDR1 and CDR2 from the germline V gene are WSHSY and SAAADI. CDR3 sequence: CASRPGPMGTDTQYF. DNA of the CDR3: TGCGCCAGCAGACCGGGACCTATGGGGACAGATACGCAGTATTTT.

The V call is TRBV7-2, the J call TRBJ2-4; TRBD1 might be the D (6 bases). The CDR3 consists of 16 residues. The germline gives CDR1 SGHTA, CDR2 FQGNSA. Trimming pared 5 bases from V and 0 bases from J, leaving 14 bases between. This CDR3 is CASSGQSFPAKNIQYF. The CDR3 DNA is TGTGCCAGCAGCGGACAGTCCTTTCCAGCCAAAAACATTCAGTACTTC. The variable domain in full, completed from reference TRBV7-2 and TRBJ2-4, reads GAGVSQSPSNKVTEKGKDVELRCDPISGHTALYWYRQSLGQGLEFLIYFQGNSAPDKSGLPSDRFSAERTGGSVSTLTIQRTQQEDSAVYLCASSGQSFPAKNIQYFGAGTRLSVL.

The chain uses TRBV5-1 and TRBJ2-3, with TRBD2 matching over 9 bases. The V segment lost 1 base and the J segment 0 bases; nucleotides outside the gene matches: 6. The CDR3 consists of 17 residues. Germline CDR1 reads SGHRS; CDR2 reads YFSETQ. This CDR3 reads CASSLPSTSGSTDTQYF. In DNA, the CDR3 is TGCGCCAGCAGCTTGCCCTCGACTAGCGGTAGCACAGATACGCAGTATTTT.

This clonotype has only a few counts. CDR3 in DNA: TGTGCCAGCAGTGTCCCGAGCGGGTGGAACTACGAGCAGTACTTC. Translating it yields CASSVPSGWNYEQYF. V usage is TRBV6-1 and J usage is TRBJ2-7, with TRBD2 as a possible D gene (6 bases). V was pared by 4 bases and J by 3 bases, with 16 bases between. The CDR3 is 15 amino acids. The germline V gene has CDR1 MNHNS and CDR2 SASEGT.

This clonotype has only a few counts. The V and J genes are TRBV5-1 and TRBJ2-7, with D perhaps TRBD1 (5 bases). The V and J ends lost 2 bases and 1 base respectively, with 25 bases between them. The CDR3 contains 19 residues. Per germline, CDR1 SGHRS and CDR2 YFSETQ. The CDR3 loop reads CASSFPNLTVSSTSYEQYF. CDR3 DNA: TGCGCCAGCAGCTTCCCAAACCTGACAGTCTCGAGTACTTCCTACGAGCAGTACTTC.

This clonotype has at least ten counts. The V call is TRBV6-1, the J call TRBJ1-2; 10 positions agree with TRBD1. Losses at the gene ends were 3 bases for V and 5 bases for J; bases not matched to a gene: 0. The CDR3 runs to 13 residues. Germline V gene lookup returns CDR1 MNHNS and CDR2 SASEGT. The CDR3 sequence is CASSEGQGYGYTF. The CDR3 bases are TGTGCCAGCAGTGAGGGACAGGGGTATGGCTACACCTTC.

This clonotype was detected a few times. The rearrangement links TRBV9 to TRBJ1-6, with a tentative D call TRBD1 (5 bases). V lost 0 bases and J 7 bases, leaving 14 bases between the germline ends. This CDR3 has 16 amino acids. Per the germline V gene, CDR1 is SGDLS and CDR2 is YYNGEE. This CDR3 is CASSVASDSANSPLHF. For the CDR3, the DNA is TGTGCCAGCAGCGTAGCCTCCGACAGCGCAAATTCACCCCTCCACTTT. Combining the CDR3 with reference TRBV9 and TRBJ1-6 gives the whole variable domain DSGVTQTPKHLITATGQRVTLRCSPRSGDLSVYWYQQSLDQGLQFLIQYYNGEERAKGNILERFSAQQFPDLHSELNLSSLELGDSALYFCASSVASDSANSPLHFGNGTRLTVT.

This clonotype turned up a few times. The CDR3 is CASSFGLAGVPPRGEQYF. CDR3 sequence (DNA): TGTGCCAGCAGCTTTGGACTAGCGGGAGTACCACCCCGGGGTGAGCAGTACTTC. This sequence joins TRBV5-5 and TRBJ2-7, with 13 bases lining up with TRBD2. The CDR3 spans 18 residues. The ends lost 2 bases at V and 7 bases at J; junction bases unmatched: 15. Germline V gives CDR1 SGHKS, CDR2 YYEKEE (reference sequence).

This clonotype was detected a few times. CDR3 nucleotides: TGTGCCAGCACCGACGGCGGGGAGGGGGACACTGAAGCTTTCTTT. Amino acid sequence: CASTDGGEGDTEAFF. The gene calls are TRBV7-9 and TRBJ1-1, with D possibly TRBD1 on 6 matching bases. Germline CDR1 and CDR2: SEHNR and FQNEAQ (reference sequence). The CDR3 length is 15 residues. Trimming took off 7 bases at V and 3 bases at J, with 18 bases between the two ends.

This clonotype was observed at least ten times. V gene TRBV7-2 combines with J gene TRBJ2-7; TRBD2 aligns across 7 bases. Per germline, CDR1 SGHTA and CDR2 FQGNSA. Trimming took 5 bases from V and 2 from J; bases not matched to a gene: 3. The CDR3 length is 13 residues. This CDR3 reads CASSKGTTYEQYF. CDR3 nucleotides: TGTGCCAGCAGCAAGGGGACTACCTACGAGCAGTACTTC.

This clonotype was seen a few times. This rearrangement joins TRBV20-1 to TRBJ2-7; 13 bases align to TRBD2. J gave up 5 bases and V 6 bases, and 4 bases lay outside the gene matches. The CDR3 runs 13 residues. CDR1 is DFQATT, CDR2 SNEGSKA, per germline (reference sequence). The CDR3, as DNA: TGCAGTGCCCTAGGACTAGCGGGAGACGAGCAGTACTTC. This codes for CSALGLAGDEQYF.

J is TRBJ1-2 and V is TRBV5-1; TRBD1 might be the D (6 bases). The CDR3 is 16 amino acids. V shed 4 bases and J shed 2 bases, with 18 bases lying between them. The germline CDR1 and CDR2 sequences are SGHRS and YFSETQ. This chain's CDR3 is CASSMGAGDDNYGYTF. As DNA, the CDR3 is TGCGCCAGCAGCATGGGGGCAGGGGACGACAACTATGGCTACACCTTC.

The chain recombines TRBV3-1 with TRBJ2-7, with a weak D call TRBD2 (6 bases). Per the germline V gene, CDR1 is LGHDT and CDR2 is YNNKEL (reference sequence). The CDR3 consists of 12 residues. V was pared by 0 bases and J by 7 bases, with 7 bases between. The CDR3 nucleotides read TGTGCCAGCAGCCAAGAGAGCGGGGAGCAGTACTTC. It yields the protein CASSQESGEQYF.

This clonotype was observed a handful of times. This chain links TRBV20-1 with TRBJ2-7; D gene unclear. The V end lost 3 bases, the J end lost 3 bases, and 6 bases lay between the germline ends. CDR1 and CDR2 from the germline V gene are DFQATT and SNEGSKA (reference sequence). CDR3 length equals 11 residues. The CDR3 nucleotides read TGCAGTGCTAGCTCCTTCTACGAGCAGTACTTC. It encodes CSASSFYEQYF.

This clonotype occurred many times. The rearrangement uses TRBV29-1 and TRBJ2-7; 10 nucleotides line up with TRBD2. With V trimmed by 4 bases and J by 2 bases, 5 bases remained unmatched. The CDR3 is made up of 14 amino acids. The germline gives CDR1 SQVTM, CDR2 ANQGSEA. The CDR3 coding sequence is TGCAGCGTTGCCGGACTAGCGGATCCCTACGAGCAGTACTTC. This gives the protein CSVAGLADPYEQYF.

This clonotype has at least ten counts. This sequence joins TRBV4-1 and TRBJ1-2, with 7 bases identical to TRBD1. Trimming took 1 base from V and 3 from J; bases not matched to a gene: 2. The CDR3 runs to 14 residues. The V gene's germline CDR1 is MGHRA and CDR2 YSYEKL. The CDR3 here is CASSQVGTDYGYTF. The CDR3 DNA is TGCGCCAGCAGCCAAGTTGGGACAGACTATGGCTACACCTTC.

This clonotype was detected a few times. V is TRBV10-3 and J is TRBJ2-6, with 7 bases that match TRBD1. Germline V lookup: CDR1 ENHRY, CDR2 SYGVKD. CDR3 length: 17 residues. The junction had 11 bases not matched to a gene; V was cut back by 6 bases and J by 3 bases. CDR3 nucleotides: TGTGCCATCAGCCTGCCGAACAGGGGAATTGGGGCCAACGTCCTGACTTTC. It codes for CAISLPNRGIGANVLTF.

This clonotype was recorded only once. J is TRBJ2-1 and V is TRBV20-1, with no clear D. The CDR3 is 13 amino acids. V lost 5 bases to trimming and J lost 3 bases, with 11 bases between them. Per the germline V gene, CDR1 is DFQATT and CDR2 is SNEGSKA (reference sequence). For the CDR3, the DNA is TGCAGTGCTCACCGGGCTCTCTACAATGAGCAGTTCTTC. The encoded protein is CSAHRALYNEQFF.

This clonotype was observed a handful of times. The V gene is TRBV27, the J gene TRBJ2-7; D is unclear. This CDR3 is built from 15 residues. CDR1 is MNHEY and CDR2 is SMNVEV in the germline V gene (reference sequence). Trimming cost V 5 bases and J 3 bases, with 17 bases left between them. CDR3 amino acids: CASSLTEPKDYEQYF. The DNA of the CDR3 is TGTGCCAGCAGTCTGACCGAGCCGAAAGACTACGAGCAGTACTTC.

Remarks on this clonotype: At one end, the junction sequence differs from germline, possibly due to a read error. V and J are TRBV20-1 and TRBJ2-1; 16 positions agree with TRBD2. CDR1 is DFQATT, CDR2 SNEGSKA, per germline (reference sequence). The CDR3 covers 17 residues. In DNA form, the CDR3 reads TGCAGTGCTACGGGGACTAGCGGGAGGGCGGCGAGAAATGAGCAGGTCTTC. Amino acids: CSATGTSGRAARNEQVF.

In regard to this clonotype: Sequence at one end of the junction differs from germline and may be a read error. CDR3 in DNA: TGTGCCGGCAGCTTGTACCGGGGGCCAGATACGCAGTATTTT. Encoded protein: CAGSLYRGPDTQYF. V and J are TRBV5-6 and TRBJ2-3; D assignment may be TRBD1 or TRBD2 (6 bases each). This CDR3 is built from 14 residues. Germline V lookup: CDR1 SGHDT, CDR2 YYEEEE.

This clonotype was recorded a few times. The chain couples TRBV15 to TRBJ2-4; 8 bases match TRBD1. The CDR3 is 16 residues long. The V and J ends lost 2 bases and 3 bases, in that order; junction bases with no gene match: 6. Germline values: CDR1 LNHNV, CDR2 YYDKDF (reference sequence). The CDR3 loop is CATSRRQGTGKNIQYF. The CDR3 DNA sequence: TGTGCCACCAGCAGACGACAGGGGACCGGCAAAAACATTCAGTACTTC.

This clonotype has a handful of counts. The V gene is TRBV20-1, the J gene TRBJ2-4; the D gene is possibly TRBD1 (5 bases). The J call is doubtful: the DNA matches TRBJ2-7 better. This CDR3 is built from 14 residues. Germline V CDR1 and CDR2: DFQATT, SNEGSKA (reference sequence). CDR3 amino acids: CSVRAFWGSHEQYF. The CDR3 DNA reads as TGCAGTGTCAGGGCCTTTTGGGGTTCACACGAGCAGTACTTC.

The chain combines TRBV20-1 with TRBJ2-7; D gene ambiguous. Trimming left V 3 bases short and J 0 bases short, with 18 bases between. There are 16 residues in the CDR3. Germline V CDR1 and CDR2: DFQATT, SNEGSKA (reference sequence). CDR3 sequence (DNA): TGCAGTGCTAGTTCAAGCACTCTGTCGAGCTCCTACGAGCAGTACTTC. Encoded protein: CSASSSTLSSSYEQYF.

The chain couples TRBV6-5 to TRBJ1-2; D is possibly TRBD1 (6 bases). The CDR3 spans 15 residues. The V gene lost 5 bases and the J gene lost 5 bases, with 18 bases spanning the gap. The germline V gene has CDR1 MNHEY and CDR2 SVGAGI. CDR3 nucleotide sequence: TGTGCCAGCAGTCGCTCACAGGGAGGAGAGTATGGCTACACCTTC. Protein sequence: CASSRSQGGEYGYTF.

This clonotype was detected only a few times. This chain uses TRBV12-3 or TRBV12-4 with TRBJ2-1; 12 bases are a match to TRBD2. Germline trimming cut 5 bases from V and 9 bases from J; bases unmatched to any gene: 11. This CDR3 contains 16 residues. This chain's CDR3 is CASSPSRLAGDGEQFF. DNA for the CDR3: TGTGCCAGCAGTCCATCAAGACTAGCGGGGGACGGTGAGCAGTTCTTC.

The chain combines TRBV27 with TRBJ1-5; a possible D gene is TRBD1 (5 bases). The CDR3 length is 12 residues. Germline V gene lookup returns CDR1 MNHEY and CDR2 SMNVEV (reference sequence). V lost 5 bases to trimming and J lost 9 bases, with 11 bases between them. The CDR3: CASSPQQGPQHF. CDR3 DNA sequence: TGTGCCAGCAGTCCCCAGCAGGGGCCCCAGCATTTT.